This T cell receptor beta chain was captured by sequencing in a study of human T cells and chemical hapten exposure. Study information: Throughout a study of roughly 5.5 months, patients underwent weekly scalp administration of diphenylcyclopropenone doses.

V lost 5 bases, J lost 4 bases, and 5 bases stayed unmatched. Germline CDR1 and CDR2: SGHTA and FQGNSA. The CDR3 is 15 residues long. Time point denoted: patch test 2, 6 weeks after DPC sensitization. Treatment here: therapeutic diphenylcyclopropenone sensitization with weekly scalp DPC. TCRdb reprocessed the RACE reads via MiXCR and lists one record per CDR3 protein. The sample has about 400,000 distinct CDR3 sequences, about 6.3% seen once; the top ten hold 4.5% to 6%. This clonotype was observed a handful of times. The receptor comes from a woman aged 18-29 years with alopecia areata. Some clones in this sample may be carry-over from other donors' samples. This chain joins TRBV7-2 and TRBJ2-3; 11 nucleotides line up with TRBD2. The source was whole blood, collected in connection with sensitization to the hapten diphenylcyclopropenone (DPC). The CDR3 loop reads CASSQLAGVSDTQYF. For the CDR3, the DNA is TGTGCCAGCAGCCAACTAGCGGGGGTCTCAGATACGCAGTATTTT.